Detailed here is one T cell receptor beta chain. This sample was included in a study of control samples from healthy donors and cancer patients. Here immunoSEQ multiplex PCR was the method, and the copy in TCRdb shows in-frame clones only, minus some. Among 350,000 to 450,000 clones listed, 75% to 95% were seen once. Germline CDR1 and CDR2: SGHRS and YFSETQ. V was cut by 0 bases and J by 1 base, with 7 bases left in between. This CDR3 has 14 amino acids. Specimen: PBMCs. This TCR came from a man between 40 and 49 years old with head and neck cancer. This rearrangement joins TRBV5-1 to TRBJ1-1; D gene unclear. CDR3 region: CASSLAVSNTEAFF. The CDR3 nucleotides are TGCGCCAGCAGCTTGGCGGTGTCGAACACTGAAGCTTTCTTT.